The 25 T cell receptor beta chains listed next were all sequenced from one sample in a study of CD8 T cells in Susac syndrome. It was with random hexamers that about 0.45 to 1 ug RNA was reverse transcribed. A single record per CDR3 protein comes from TCRdb applying MiXCR to the immunoSEQ multiplex PCR reads. The table lists roughly 200,000 distinct CDR3 sequences, 85% to 95% of them singletons, with about 0.094% in the top ten. The sample taken for sequencing was CD4+ T cells from PBMCs. These receptor sequences come from a human donor in good health.

The DNA for the CDR3 is TGCGCCAGCAGCCTCCGGGGACAGGGGACGGAGACCCAGTACTTC. This encodes CASSLRGQGTETQYF. The V call is TRBV5-1, the J call TRBJ2-5; 10 bases match TRBD1. This CDR3 spans 15 amino acids. In germline, CDR1 is SGHRS, CDR2 YFSETQ. The J segment lost 5 bases and the V segment lost 4 bases, leaving 8 bases of the junction unmatched.

CDR3 sequence (DNA): TGTGCCAGCAGCTTTTCTAGCAATGAGCAGTTCTTC. Amino acids: CASSFSSNEQFF. The V call is TRBV7-2, the J call TRBJ2-1; no clear D gene. The CDR3 consists of 12 residues. Germline values: CDR1 SGHTA, CDR2 FQGNSA. Trimming took 3 bases from V and 6 from J, leaving 6 bases between them. Filled out from reference TRBV7-2 and TRBJ2-1, the complete variable domain reads GAGVSQSPSNKVTEKGKDVELRCDPISGHTALYWYRQSLGQGLEFLIYFQGNSAPDKSGLPSDRFSAERTGGSVSTLTIQRTQQEDSAVYLCASSFSSNEQFFGPGTRLTVL.

The rearrangement joins TRBV2 to TRBJ2-1; 8 positions match TRBD1. V was clipped by 8 bases and J by 5 bases; unmatched bases: 17. Germline V CDR1 and CDR2: SNHLY, FYNNEI. This CDR3 comprises 17 residues. The CDR3 spells CASGPFTGGASDNEQFF. The CDR3 coding sequence is TGTGCCAGCGGACCTTTTACAGGGGGTGCCAGCGACAATGAGCAGTTCTTC.

The chain couples TRBV24-1 to TRBJ2-5; 7 bases map to TRBD1. The length of the CDR3 is 16 residues. V shed 0 bases and J 4 bases; nucleotides not matched to a gene: 7. Germline values: CDR1 KGHDR, CDR2 SFDVKD. The chain's CDR3 is CATSDLGRQGGETQYF. The DNA of the CDR3 is TGTGCCACCAGTGATTTGGGGAGACAGGGTGGAGAGACCCAGTACTTC.

On this clonotype: At one of its ends the junction is not consistent with the germline gene, which may arise from a read error. The rearrangement joins TRBV20-1 to TRBJ2-3; 8 nucleotides align to TRBD1. The CDR3 length is 13 residues. CDR1 and CDR2 from the germline V gene are DFQATT and SNEGSKA (reference sequence). In DNA form, the CDR3 reads TGCAGTGCTGAGACAGGGGATGTAGATCCGCAGTATTTT. Translated: CSAETGDVDPQYF.

V usage is TRBV15 and J usage is TRBJ1-1, with D maybe TRBD1 (6 bases). V dropped 4 bases and J dropped 14 bases, with 26 bases sitting between them. Germline V gene lookup returns CDR1 LNHNV and CDR2 YYDKDF (reference sequence). This CDR3 region has 15 residues. CDR3 amino acids: CATSIEGGPVTRPFF. The DNA for the CDR3 is TGTGCCACCAGCATCGAGGGGGGGCCAGTTACCCGACCCTTCTTT.

This chain connects TRBV5-1 to TRBJ2-5; 10 bases align to TRBD2. The CDR3 extends over 14 amino acids. The germline CDR1 and CDR2 sequences are SGHRS and YFSETQ. The V and J ends lost 9 bases and 3 bases, in that order; junction bases with no gene match: 8. The CDR3 is CATMTGTSEETQYF. As DNA, the CDR3 is TGCGCCACCATGACAGGGACTAGCGAAGAGACCCAGTACTTC.

The chain has TRBV29-1 and TRBJ2-3, with D perhaps matching TRBD1 (5 bases). The germline gives CDR1 SQVTM, CDR2 ANQGSEA. The CDR3 consists of 11 residues. Trimming took off 3 bases at V and 4 bases at J, with 5 bases between the two ends. In DNA form, the CDR3 reads TGCAGCGTTGAGACAGCAGATACGCAGTATTTT. It codes for CSVETADTQYF.

J is TRBJ2-5 and V is TRBV29-1; D gene unclear. V lost 7 bases to trimming and J lost 1 base, with 10 bases between them. The CDR3 runs 12 residues. The germline V gene encodes CDR1 SQVTM and CDR2 ANQGSEA. CDR3 sequence (DNA): TGCAGCGCGGAACAGACCCAAGAGACCCAGTACTTC. Amino acids: CSAEQTQETQYF.

The rearrangement joins TRBV5-4 to TRBJ2-7, with D possibly TRBD1 on 5 matching bases. The CDR3 is made up of 12 amino acids. V was trimmed by 4 bases and J by 8 bases, leaving 13 bases between them. CDR1 SGHNT and CDR2 YYREEE come from the germline V gene (reference sequence). The CDR3 loop reads CASSPQTGKQYF. The DNA of the CDR3 is TGTGCCAGCAGCCCGCAAACAGGCAAGCAGTACTTC.

The CDR3 nucleotides are TGCGCCAGCAGCCAAGACCAGACGAGCTCCTACAATGAGCAGTTCTTC. Translating it yields CASSQDQTSSYNEQFF. The chain has TRBV4-1 and TRBJ2-1; D is uncertain. The V gene's germline CDR1 is MGHRA and CDR2 YSYEKL. The V end lost 0 bases, the J end lost 0 bases, and 9 bases lay between the germline ends. The CDR3 extends over 16 amino acids.

The V gene is TRBV20-1, the J gene TRBJ2-3; D is perhaps TRBD2 (5 bases). The CDR3 covers 16 residues. Trimming took off 3 bases at V and 5 bases at J, with 21 bases between the two ends. Germline loops: CDR1 DFQATT, CDR2 SNEGSKA (reference sequence). CDR3 DNA sequence: TGCAGTGCTAGCCGGCGAGAGAGGGCGATTGGAGATACGCAGTATTTT. Its protein is CSASRRERAIGDTQYF.

This clonotype appeared a single time. The CDR3 DNA reads TGTGCCAGCAGTCTTTGGAGGGGAAAGGGACCTGAAGCTTTCTTT. Its translation: CASSLWRGKGPEAFF. This chain links TRBV11-2 with TRBJ1-1, with D perhaps TRBD1 (5 bases). CDR3 length equals 15 residues. The ends were cut back, 6 bases at V and 6 bases at J, with 20 bases in the middle. Germline V gene data show CDR1 as SGHAT and CDR2 as FQNNGV.

The rearrangement joins TRBV4-2 to TRBJ2-3; 9 nucleotides line up with TRBD2. V shed 0 bases and J 4 bases; nucleotides not matched to a gene: 5. Germline CDR1 is LGHNA and CDR2 is YNFKEQ. CDR3 length: 16 residues. The CDR3, as DNA: TGTGCCAGCAGCCAAGAGGTAGCGGGGGAATCAGATACGCAGTATTTT. Protein product: CASSQEVAGESDTQYF.

V and J are TRBV30 and TRBJ2-1; tentative D call: TRBD2 (5 bases). Per germline, CDR1 GTSNPN and CDR2 SVGIG (reference sequence). The CDR3 extends over 11 amino acids. Trimming stripped 2 bases from V and 8 bases from J, with 7 bases between. CDR3 sequence (DNA): TGTGCCTGGAGTTTGGAGGATGAGCAGTTCTTC. Its translation: CAWSLEDEQFF.

The rearrangement uses TRBV28 and TRBJ2-5; 8 bases map to TRBD1. CDR1 is MDHEN and CDR2 is SYDVKM in the germline V gene. The CDR3 loop spans 13 amino acids. The V gene end was trimmed by 7 bases and the J gene end by 5 bases; junction bases not matched to a gene: 6. This CDR3 is CASKTGAGETQYF. CDR3 bases: TGTGCCAGCAAGACAGGGGCAGGGGAGACCCAGTACTTC.

This clonotype was observed a single time. In DNA form, the CDR3 reads TGTGCCACCAGTGATTTAAGTTCCGGGGAGCTGTTTTTT. Protein sequence: CATSDLSSGELFF. The chain combines TRBV24-1 with TRBJ2-2; D ambiguous. Germline V CDR1 and CDR2: KGHDR, SFDVKD. CDR3 length: 13 residues. Trimming shortened V by 1 base and J by 6 bases, and 5 bases separated the two germline ends.

The rearrangement links TRBV6-1 to TRBJ2-1; maybe TRBD1 (6 bases). Trimming stripped 8 bases from V and 12 bases from J, with 17 bases between. Germline values: CDR1 MNHNS, CDR2 SASEGT. The CDR3 totals 12 residues. This CDR3 is CASASTGLRQFF. In DNA form, the CDR3 reads TGTGCCAGCGCAAGCACAGGGCTGAGGCAGTTCTTC.

The V call is TRBV5-1, the J call TRBJ1-2; D unresolved. Germline V gives CDR1 SGHRS, CDR2 YFSETQ. Trimming removed 1 base from V and 7 bases from J, with 8 bases in between. The CDR3 runs 12 residues. The CDR3 reads CASSLLGSGYTF. CDR3 bases: TGCGCCAGCAGCTTGCTTGGTTCTGGCTACACCTTC.

The rearrangement links TRBV29-1 to TRBJ1-2; a possible D gene is TRBD1 (6 bases). The CDR3 length is 15 residues. Between the trimmed V and J ends, which lost 7 bases and 0 bases, there was a span of 18 bases. Germline V CDR1 and CDR2: SQVTM, ANQGSEA. For the CDR3, the DNA is TGCAGCGCAGGGGAAAGACCCTTAGCTAACTATGGCTACACCTTC. Translating gives CSAGERPLANYGYTF.

DNA for the CDR3: TGCAGTGCCGAGACAGGCTCAGGCAATCAGCCCCAGCATTTT. Translated: CSAETGSGNQPQHF. The chain has TRBV20-1 and TRBJ1-5; possible D gene TRBD1, 6 bases. There are 14 residues in the CDR3. In germline, CDR1 is DFQATT, CDR2 SNEGSKA (reference sequence). V dropped 6 bases and J dropped 2 bases, with 14 bases sitting between them.

This chain links TRBV3-1 with TRBJ2-1, with D uncertain. V was cut by 0 bases and J by 11 bases, with 11 bases left in between. Germline V lookup: CDR1 LGHDT, CDR2 YNNKEL (reference sequence). This CDR3 comprises 13 residues. The CDR3 coding sequence is TGTGCCAGCAGCCAAGATTTCAATGCTCAGCAGTTCTTC. Protein: CASSQDFNAQQFF.

This clonotype came up once. The chain has TRBV30 and TRBJ2-1; 7 positions agree with TRBD1. J lost 3 bases, V lost 8 bases, and 10 bases had no gene match. The CDR3 has 14 amino acids. Germline V gene lookup returns CDR1 GTSNPN and CDR2 SVGIG (reference sequence). The CDR3 DNA sequence: TGTGCCGGATTTCGGGACAGTGTCTACAATGAGCAGTTCTTC. This encodes CAGFRDSVYNEQFF. Drawing the rest from reference TRBV30 and TRBJ2-1, the complete variable domain is SQTIHQWPATLVQPVGSPLSLECTVEGTSNPNLYWYRQAAGRGLQLLFYSVGIGQISSEVPQNLSASRPQDRQFILSSKKLLLSDSGFYLCAGFRDSVYNEQFFGPGTRLTVL.

This sequence joins TRBV18 and TRBJ1-5; 10 bases fit TRBD1. The CDR3 sequence is 16 residues long. Germline V gene data show CDR1 as KGHSH and CDR2 as LQKENI. V was pared by 3 bases and J by 4 bases, with 6 bases of the junction left unmatched. The CDR3 spells CASSPRQGARNQPQHF. The DNA of the CDR3 is TGTGCCAGCTCACCCCGACAGGGGGCACGGAATCAGCCCCAGCATTTT.

The genes are TRBV24-1 and TRBJ2-3; 7 nucleotides agree with TRBD1. The V segment lost 3 bases and the J segment 0 bases; nucleotides outside the gene matches: 8. Per the germline V gene, CDR1 is KGHDR and CDR2 is SFDVKD. The CDR3 totals 17 residues. As DNA, the CDR3 is TGTGCCACCAGTGATCCGGGACAGAAGATTAGCACAGATACGCAGTATTTT. It is translated as CATSDPGQKISTDTQYF.